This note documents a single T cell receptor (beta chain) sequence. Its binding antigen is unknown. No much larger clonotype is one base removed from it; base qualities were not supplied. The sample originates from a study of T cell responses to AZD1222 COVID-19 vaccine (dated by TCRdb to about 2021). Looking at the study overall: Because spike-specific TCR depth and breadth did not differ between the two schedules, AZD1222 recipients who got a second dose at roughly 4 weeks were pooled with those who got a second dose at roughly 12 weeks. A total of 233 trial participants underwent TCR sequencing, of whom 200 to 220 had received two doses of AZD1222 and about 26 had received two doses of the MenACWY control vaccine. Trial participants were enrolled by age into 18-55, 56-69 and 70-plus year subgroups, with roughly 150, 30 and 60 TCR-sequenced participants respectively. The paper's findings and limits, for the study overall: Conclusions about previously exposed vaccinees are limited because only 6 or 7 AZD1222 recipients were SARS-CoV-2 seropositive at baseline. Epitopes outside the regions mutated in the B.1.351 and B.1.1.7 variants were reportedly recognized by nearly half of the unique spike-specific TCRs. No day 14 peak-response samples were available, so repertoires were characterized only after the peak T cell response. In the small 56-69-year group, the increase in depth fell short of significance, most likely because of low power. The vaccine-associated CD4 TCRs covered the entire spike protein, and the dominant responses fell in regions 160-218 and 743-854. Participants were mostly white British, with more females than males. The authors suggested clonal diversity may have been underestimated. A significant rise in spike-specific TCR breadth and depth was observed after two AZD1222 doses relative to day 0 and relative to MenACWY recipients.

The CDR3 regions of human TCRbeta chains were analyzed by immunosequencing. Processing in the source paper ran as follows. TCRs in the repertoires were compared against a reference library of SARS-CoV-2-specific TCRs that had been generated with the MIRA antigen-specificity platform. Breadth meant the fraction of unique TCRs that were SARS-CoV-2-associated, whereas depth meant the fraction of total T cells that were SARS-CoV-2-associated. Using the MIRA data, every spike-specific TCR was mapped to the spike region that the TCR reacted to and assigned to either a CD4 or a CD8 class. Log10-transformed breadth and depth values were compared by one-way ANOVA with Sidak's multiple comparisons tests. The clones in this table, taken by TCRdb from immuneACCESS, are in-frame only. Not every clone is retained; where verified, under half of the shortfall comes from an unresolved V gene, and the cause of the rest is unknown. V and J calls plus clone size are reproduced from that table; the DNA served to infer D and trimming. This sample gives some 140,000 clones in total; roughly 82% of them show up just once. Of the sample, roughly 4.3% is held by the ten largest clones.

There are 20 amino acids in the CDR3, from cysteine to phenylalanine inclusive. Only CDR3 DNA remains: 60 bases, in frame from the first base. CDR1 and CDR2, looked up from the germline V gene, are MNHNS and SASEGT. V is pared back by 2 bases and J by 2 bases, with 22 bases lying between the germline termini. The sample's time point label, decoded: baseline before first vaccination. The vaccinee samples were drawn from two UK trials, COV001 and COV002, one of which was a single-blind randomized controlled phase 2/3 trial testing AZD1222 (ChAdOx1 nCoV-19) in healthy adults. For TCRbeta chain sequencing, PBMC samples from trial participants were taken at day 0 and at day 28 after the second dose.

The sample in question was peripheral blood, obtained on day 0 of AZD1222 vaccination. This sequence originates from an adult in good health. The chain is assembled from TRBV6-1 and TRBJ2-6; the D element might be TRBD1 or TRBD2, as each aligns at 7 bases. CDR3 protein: CASSEKAGGASKAGANVLTF. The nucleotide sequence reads TGTGCCAGCAGTGAAAAGGCAGGGGGGGCCTCTAAGGCTGGGGCCAACGTCCTGACTTTC.